Listed below are T cell receptor beta chains from one sample, sequenced in a study of sequential checkpoint blockade in melanoma. Profiling relied on immunoSEQ multiplex PCR, and the TCRdb table lists in-frame clones only, not all of them. This sample has about 7,700 clones; about 60% occur once, and the top ten carry roughly 8.2%. The sequencing here drew on CD8+ T cells sorted from blood (inferred from file names), taken from a patient given nivolumab and ipilimumab in sequence. The origin of the receptors is a human donor with melanoma. Each CDR3 is given with its conserved first and last residue. Each record gives: J gene, V gene, D gene, clone size, CDR3 DNA, CDR3 protein. A D gene is named only where the DNA matches it firmly. Rows may omit the clone size; those that give it use once, few, many or a size class.

j_gene: TRBJ1-2; v_gene: TRBV6-5; d_gene: TRBD1; abundance: .; CDR3nt: TGTGCCAGCAGTTACTCGGTCGGACAGGGGGTCTATGGCTACACCTTC; CDR3aa: CASSYSVGQGVYGYTF
j_gene: TRBJ1-1; v_gene: TRBV18; d_gene: .; abundance: .; CDR3nt: TGTGCCAGCTCACTCTGGCCGAACACTGAAGCTTTCTTT; CDR3aa: CASSLWPNTEAFF
j_gene: TRBJ2-7; v_gene: TRBV19; d_gene: TRBD2; abundance: .; CDR3nt: TGTGCCAGTAGTATGCTAGCGGGAGCCTACGAGCAGTACTTC; CDR3aa: CASSMLAGAYEQYF
j_gene: TRBJ1-5; v_gene: TRBV2; d_gene: .; abundance: .; CDR3nt: TGTGCCAGCGGGCCGGAGCCCCAGCATTTT; CDR3aa: CASGPEPQHF
j_gene: TRBJ2-7; v_gene: TRBV27; d_gene: .; abundance: .; CDR3nt: TGTGCCAGCAGTTTGGGGGGGCGGCGCGAGCAGTACTTC; CDR3aa: CASSLGGRREQYF
j_gene: TRBJ2-7; v_gene: TRBV27; d_gene: TRBD1; abundance: few; CDR3nt: TGTGCCAGCAGTTTATCGGGACAGCTCCACGAGCAGTACTTC; CDR3aa: CASSLSGQLHEQYF
j_gene: TRBJ2-7; v_gene: TRBV7-9; d_gene: TRBD2; abundance: .; CDR3nt: TGTGCCAGCAGCAAACGACTAGCGGGAGGGCCGGCGGGCGAGCAGTACTTC; CDR3aa: CASSKRLAGGPAGEQYF
j_gene: TRBJ1-1; v_gene: TRBV7-8; d_gene: .; abundance: .; CDR3nt: TGTGCCAGCAGCTCATCCAGGAACACTGAAGCTTTCTTT; CDR3aa: CASSSSRNTEAFF
j_gene: TRBJ2-7; v_gene: TRBV4-1; d_gene: TRBD2; abundance: .; CDR3nt: TGCGCCAGCAGCCAAGAGTCTAGCGGGAGGGCCTTGGGCGAGCAGTACTTC; CDR3aa: CASSQESSGRALGEQYF
j_gene: TRBJ2-7; v_gene: TRBV6-6; d_gene: .; abundance: .; CDR3nt: TGTGCCAGCAGTTACTCGATGGGGCAGATCTACGAGCAGTACTTC; CDR3aa: CASSYSMGQIYEQYF
j_gene: TRBJ2-7; v_gene: TRBV28; d_gene: .; abundance: .; CDR3nt: TGTGCCAGCAGTTTTTTTAGGGACACCTACGAGCAGTACTTC; CDR3aa: CASSFFRDTYEQYF
j_gene: TRBJ1-5; v_gene: TRBV2; d_gene: .; abundance: .; CDR3nt: TGTGCCAGCAGTGAAGCTCGGGGAAGCAATCAGCCCCAGCATTTT; CDR3aa: CASSEARGSNQPQHF
j_gene: TRBJ1-1; v_gene: TRBV4-1; d_gene: .; abundance: .; CDR3nt: TGCGCCAGCAGCCAAGAAGCCATGAACACTGAAGCTTTCTTT; CDR3aa: CASSQEAMNTEAFF
j_gene: TRBJ2-2; v_gene: TRBV19; d_gene: .; abundance: few; CDR3nt: TGTGCCAGTAGTATAGGGGCGGGCACCGGGGAGCTGTTTTTT; CDR3aa: CASSIGAGTGELFF
j_gene: TRBJ2-7; v_gene: TRBV4-1; d_gene: .; abundance: .; CDR3nt: TGCGCCAGCAGCCAAAAGCGGAGTTCCTACGAGCAGTACTTC; CDR3aa: CASSQKRSSYEQYF
j_gene: TRBJ2-7; v_gene: TRBV28; d_gene: .; abundance: medium-sized; CDR3nt: TGTGCCAGCAGTTATCCGGGCGAGCAGTACTTC; CDR3aa: CASSYPGEQYF
j_gene: TRBJ1-2; v_gene: TRBV5-4; d_gene: .; abundance: .; CDR3nt: TGTGCCAGCAGCTTAGCACAACGGGACTATGGCTACACCTTC; CDR3aa: CASSLAQRDYGYTF
j_gene: TRBJ2-1; v_gene: TRBV7-9; d_gene: .; abundance: .; CDR3nt: TGTGCCAGCAGCTTAGAAGATAGCTCCTACAATGAGCAGTTCTTC; CDR3aa: CASSLEDSSYNEQFF
j_gene: TRBJ2-7; v_gene: TRBV23-1; d_gene: TRBD1; abundance: few; CDR3nt: TGCGCCAGCGGACAGGGTAGTTCCTACGAGCAGTACTTC; CDR3aa: CASGQGSSYEQYF
j_gene: TRBJ1-4; v_gene: TRBV30; d_gene: TRBD1; abundance: medium-sized; CDR3nt: TGTGCCTGGAGTGTTAGGGGGCGGGTGTTT; CDR3aa: CAWSVRGRVF
j_gene: TRBJ1-6; v_gene: TRBV2; d_gene: .; abundance: .; CDR3nt: TGTGCCAGCAGTGAAGCGCTTCTCGGGACTGTCGTCTCCTATAATTCACCCCTCCACTTT; CDR3aa: CASSEALLGTVVSYNSPLHF
j_gene: TRBJ2-7; v_gene: TRBV28; d_gene: TRBD2; abundance: .; CDR3nt: TGTGCCAGCAGGGGACTAGCGGGACCCTACGAGCAGTACTTC; CDR3aa: CASRGLAGPYEQYF
j_gene: TRBJ2-7; v_gene: TRBV27; d_gene: TRBD2; abundance: .; CDR3nt: TGTGCCAGCAGCCTAACCGGGACTAGCGGGAGCCCGCAGTACTTC; CDR3aa: CASSLTGTSGSPQYF
j_gene: TRBJ2-7; v_gene: TRBV19; d_gene: .; abundance: few; CDR3nt: TGTGCCAGTAGTATAGTTGCAGGGCGGTATGCCGAGCAGTACTTC; CDR3aa: CASSIVAGRYAEQYF
j_gene: TRBJ2-7; v_gene: TRBV6-5; d_gene: TRBD1; abundance: medium-sized; CDR3nt: TGTGCCAGCAGTTACTCGAACAGGGGAGAGCAGTACTTC; CDR3aa: CASSYSNRGEQYF
j_gene: TRBJ1-1; v_gene: TRBV13; d_gene: .; abundance: .; CDR3nt: TGTGCCAGCAGCACCCACGGGGGGAGTTTCACTGAAGCTTTCTTT; CDR3aa: CASSTHGGSFTEAFF
j_gene: TRBJ2-7; v_gene: TRBV18; d_gene: TRBD2; abundance: .; CDR3nt: TGTGCCAGCTCACCCGGTCCGGGACTAACCCCCTACGAGCAGTACTTC; CDR3aa: CASSPGPGLTPYEQYF
j_gene: TRBJ1-4; v_gene: TRBV28; d_gene: TRBD1; abundance: .; CDR3nt: TGTGCCAGCAGAAAAACCACAGGGGCGGATAATGAAAAACTGTTTTTT; CDR3aa: CASRKTTGADNEKLFF
j_gene: TRBJ1-1; v_gene: TRBV14; d_gene: .; abundance: medium-sized; CDR3nt: TGTGCCAGCAGCCAATGGCTGAACACTGAAGCTTTCTTT; CDR3aa: CASSQWLNTEAFF
j_gene: TRBJ2-1; v_gene: TRBV11-2; d_gene: TRBD2; abundance: .; CDR3nt: TGTGCCAGCAGCTTAGGACTAGCTTGGGGGTCTCTAGATGAGCAGTTCTTC; CDR3aa: CASSLGLAWGSLDEQFF
j_gene: TRBJ1-5; v_gene: TRBV4-1; d_gene: .; abundance: .; CDR3nt: TGCGCCAGCAGCCAAGTACAGGGCAGCCAGCCCCAGCATTTT; CDR3aa: CASSQVQGSQPQHF
j_gene: TRBJ2-7; v_gene: TRBV2; d_gene: .; abundance: once; CDR3nt: TGTGCCAGCAGTTCAACTGGGGACTGGAAGTACTTC; CDR3aa: CASSSTGDWKYF
j_gene: TRBJ2-7; v_gene: TRBV7-4; d_gene: .; abundance: .; CDR3nt: TGTGCCAGCAGCTTCCCAGGGCTTCGGTCCTACGAGCAGTACTTC; CDR3aa: CASSFPGLRSYEQYF
j_gene: TRBJ2-7; v_gene: TRBV27; d_gene: TRBD1; abundance: .; CDR3nt: TGTGCCAGCAGTCCTATCGACAGGGGGGACTACGAGCAGTACTTC; CDR3aa: CASSPIDRGDYEQYF
j_gene: TRBJ1-1; v_gene: TRBV7-2; d_gene: TRBD1; abundance: .; CDR3nt: TGTGCCAGCAGCTTTCCGGGACAGGGTGTCACTGAAGCTTTCTTT; CDR3aa: CASSFPGQGVTEAFF
j_gene: TRBJ2-7; v_gene: TRBV11-2; d_gene: .; abundance: few; CDR3nt: TGTGCCAGCAGCTTAGGGGGCTTTTACGAGCAGTACTTC; CDR3aa: CASSLGGFYEQYF
j_gene: TRBJ1-2; v_gene: TRBV28; d_gene: .; abundance: .; CDR3nt: TGTGCCAGCAGTGTGAACAGGGCCTATGGCTACACCTTC; CDR3aa: CASSVNRAYGYTF
j_gene: TRBJ1-1; v_gene: TRBV4-1; d_gene: .; abundance: .; CDR3nt: TGCGCCAGCACCCGATCCCCCACGGGGAACACTGAAGCTTTCTTT; CDR3aa: CASTRSPTGNTEAFF
j_gene: TRBJ2-7; v_gene: TRBV13; d_gene: .; abundance: .; CDR3nt: TGTGCCAGCAGCTTAGGACAGGGAACCGCCTACGAGCAGTACTTC; CDR3aa: CASSLGQGTAYEQYF
j_gene: TRBJ2-7; v_gene: TRBV27; d_gene: TRBD1; abundance: .; CDR3nt: TGTGCCAGCAGTCAGGGACAGCTCTACGAGCAGTACTTC; CDR3aa: CASSQGQLYEQYF
j_gene: TRBJ1-2; v_gene: TRBV6-5; d_gene: TRBD1; abundance: few; CDR3nt: TGTGCCAGCAGTCCTACAGGGGGCTACTATGGCTACACCTTC; CDR3aa: CASSPTGGYYGYTF
j_gene: TRBJ1-2; v_gene: TRBV7-8; d_gene: .; abundance: .; CDR3nt: TGTGCCAGCAGCTTGGGTCGGGGGGGGCGAGATGGCTACACCTTC; CDR3aa: CASSLGRGGRDGYTF
j_gene: TRBJ2-7; v_gene: TRBV7-3; d_gene: .; abundance: .; CDR3nt: TGTGCCCCGGACAGTTACCTTCTTCTGGGCGAGCAGTACTTC; CDR3aa: CAPDSYLLLGEQYF
j_gene: TRBJ2-7; v_gene: TRBV7-2; d_gene: TRBD1; abundance: .; CDR3nt: TGTGCCAGCAGCCCCCGGACAGGGGGCGCGTACGAGCAGTACTTC; CDR3aa: CASSPRTGGAYEQYF
j_gene: TRBJ2-7; v_gene: TRBV5-4; d_gene: TRBD1; abundance: .; CDR3nt: TGCGCCAGCAGCCAAGGTCAGACAGGGGAGTACGAGCAGTACTTC; CDR3aa: CASSQGQTGEYEQYF
j_gene: TRBJ2-7; v_gene: TRBV5-6; d_gene: TRBD1; abundance: .; CDR3nt: TGTGCCAGCAGCTCCCTGACAGGGGGCTACGAGCAGTACTTC; CDR3aa: CASSSLTGGYEQYF
j_gene: TRBJ1-2; v_gene: TRBV30; d_gene: .; abundance: few; CDR3nt: TGTGCCAGTAGTATAACTAACTATGGCTACACCTTC; CDR3aa: CASSITNYGYTF
j_gene: TRBJ1-2; v_gene: TRBV29-1; d_gene: TRBD1; abundance: few; CDR3nt: TGCAGCGTCTCAGGGGGCGGTAGCTATGGCTACACCTTC; CDR3aa: CSVSGGGSYGYTF
j_gene: TRBJ2-7; v_gene: TRBV27; d_gene: .; abundance: .; CDR3nt: TGTGCCAGCAGTTTTGGCGGGTGGACCTACGAGCAGTACTTC; CDR3aa: CASSFGGWTYEQYF
j_gene: TRBJ1-4; v_gene: TRBV7-9; d_gene: TRBD1; abundance: .; CDR3nt: TGTGCCAGCAGCTCCGGGACAGAAGCTGGAATGAAAAAACTGTTTTTT; CDR3aa: CASSSGTEAGMKKLFF
j_gene: TRBJ1-4; v_gene: TRBV15; d_gene: .; abundance: .; CDR3nt: TGTGCCACCAGTCGGGGGGATGAAAAACTGTTTTTT; CDR3aa: CATSRGDEKLFF
j_gene: TRBJ2-7; v_gene: TRBV4-2; d_gene: .; abundance: few; CDR3nt: TGTGCCAGCAGCCAAGATAAAGGGGGTGTCACAGTCTCCTACGAGCAGTACTTC; CDR3aa: CASSQDKGGVTVSYEQYF
j_gene: TRBJ2-7; v_gene: TRBV7-3; d_gene: .; abundance: .; CDR3nt: TGTGCCAGCAGCTTAATGGTTAGCGGACGCTACGAGCAGTACTTC; CDR3aa: CASSLMVSGRYEQYF